What follows are 21 T cell receptor beta chains derived from one specimen sequenced in a study of shared clonotypes between healthy human individuals. Repertoires were generated with immunoSEQ multiplex PCR, while TCRdb's copy carries only in-frame clones and drops some. The table includes 2 million to 3 million clones, 93% detected once. Sequenced input: naive CD4+ T cells from PBMCs. Subset denoted: CD45RA+ positively selected. Receptor source: a man between 18 and 29 years old in good health. Some clones in this sample may be carry-over from other donors' samples.

The chain recombines TRBV19 with TRBJ1-1; unclear D gene. The CDR3 consists of 12 residues. The V gene lost 3 bases and the J gene lost 3 bases, with 5 bases spanning the gap. Per germline, CDR1 LNHDA and CDR2 SQIVND (reference sequence). The CDR3 DNA reads as TGTGCCAGTAGTATTTGGGACACTGAAGCTTTCTTT. It yields the protein CASSIWDTEAFF.

The gene calls are TRBV9 and TRBJ1-2; no clear D. Looked up from germline, CDR1 is SGDLS and CDR2 is YYNGEE. This CDR3 comprises 15 residues. Trimming pared 3 bases from V and 8 bases from J, leaving 20 bases between. The CDR3 region is CASSGGVNTIGGYTF. The CDR3 DNA reads as TGTGCCAGCAGCGGGGGTGTGAACACCATTGGGGGCTACACCTTC.

The chain has TRBV6-1 and TRBJ2-2; TRBD1 might be the D (6 bases). This CDR3 has 14 amino acids. CDR1 MNHNS and CDR2 SASEGT come from the germline V gene. V lost 5 bases to trimming and J lost 4 bases, with 11 bases between them. CDR3 residues: CASSTGQSTGELFF. In DNA, the CDR3 is TGTGCCAGCAGTACCGGACAGAGCACCGGGGAGCTGTTTTTT.

Comment on this clone: Other DNA sequences in the same sample also yield this CDR3. The chain is built from TRBV7-3 and TRBJ2-1; D is unclear. This CDR3 has 15 amino acids. The V and J ends lost 1 base and 0 bases respectively, with 7 bases between them. The germline CDR1 and CDR2 sequences are SGHTA and FQGTGA. The CDR3 protein is CASSLSLGSYNEQFF. In DNA, the CDR3 is TGTGCCAGCAGCTTAAGTCTGGGCTCCTACAATGAGCAGTTCTTC.

The chain has TRBV28 and TRBJ2-7; TRBD2 matches at 10 bases. The CDR3 totals 15 residues. Trimming at V came to 3 bases and at J to 6 bases, leaving 8 bases not matched to a gene. In germline, CDR1 is MDHEN, CDR2 SYDVKM. The CDR3 DNA reads TGTGCCAGCAGTTTTACGAGCGGGAGGGGGCTCGAGCAGTACTTC. Translation: CASSFTSGRGLEQYF.

The chain joins TRBV7-9 to TRBJ2-3; D not resolved. Trimming left V 1 base short and J 2 bases short, with 7 bases between. CDR1 and CDR2 from the germline V gene are SEHNR and FQNEAQ (reference sequence). The CDR3 totals 14 residues. The CDR3 DNA sequence: TGTGCCAGCAGCTTAGGTGTCCACACAGATACGCAGTATTTT. Amino acids: CASSLGVHTDTQYF. Based on the CDR3 plus reference TRBV7-9 and TRBJ2-3, the full variable domain is DTGVSQNPRHKITKRGQNVTFRCDPISEHNRLYWYRQTLGQGPEFLTYFQNEAQLEKSRLLSDRFSAERPKGSFSTLEIQRTEQGDSAMYLCASSLGVHTDTQYFGPGTRLTVL.

The V gene is TRBV5-1, the J gene TRBJ2-7, with D unclear. Trimming pared 0 bases from V and 2 bases from J, leaving 6 bases between. Germline lookup yields CDR1 SGHRS and CDR2 YFSETQ. The CDR3 consists of 13 residues. CDR3 loop: CASSLDNTYEQYF. CDR3 nucleotides: TGCGCCAGCAGCTTGGACAATACCTACGAGCAGTACTTC.

V is TRBV25-1 and J is TRBJ1-1, with 10 positions matching TRBD1. The germline V gene has CDR1 MGHDK and CDR2 SYGVNS. With V trimmed by 6 bases and J by 0 bases, 4 bases remained unmatched. The CDR3 has 15 amino acids. The CDR3 DNA follows: TGTGCCAGCAGGGGGGACAGGGGACTGAACACTGAAGCTTTCTTT. Protein: CASRGDRGLNTEAFF.

This chain joins TRBV6-5 and TRBJ2-3; 7 bases are a match to TRBD1. The CDR3 contains 14 residues. With V trimmed by 6 bases and J by 1 base, 4 bases remained unmatched. CDR1 and CDR2 from the germline V gene are MNHEY and SVGAGI. The CDR3 DNA sequence: TGTGCCAGCAGGTTCGGACAGGGCACAGATACGCAGTATTTT. Translated: CASRFGQGTDTQYF.

This clone was recorded only once. The rearrangement links TRBV7-2 to TRBJ1-3, with D unclear. Germline-derived CDR1 and CDR2 are SGHTA and FQGNSA. The CDR3 is made up of 16 amino acids. V was pared by 3 bases and J by 1 base, with 13 bases between. CDR3 region: CASSFAGPISGNTIYF. CDR3 DNA sequence: TGTGCCAGCAGCTTTGCAGGACCTATTTCTGGAAACACCATATATTTT.

The chain carries TRBV5-1 and TRBJ2-3, with a tentative D call TRBD2 (6 bases). CDR3 size: 13 residues. CDR1 is SGHRS, CDR2 YFSETQ, per germline. The ends were cut back, 7 bases at V and 2 bases at J, with 11 bases in the middle. The CDR3 reads CASGRDSTDTQYF. The CDR3 DNA is TGCGCCAGCGGACGGGACTCCACAGATACGCAGTATTTT.

The chain employs TRBV6-5 and TRBJ2-7, with D perhaps given as TRBD1 or TRBD2 (5 bases each). Germline V gives CDR1 MNHEY, CDR2 SVGAGI. This CDR3 is 15 amino acids long. V was trimmed by 4 bases and J by 1 base, leaving 14 bases between them. The CDR3 region is CASSFGGTLSYEQYF. The DNA of the CDR3 is TGTGCCAGCAGTTTTGGGGGAACCCTTTCCTACGAGCAGTACTTC.

The chain uses TRBV18 and TRBJ2-3, with a possible D match to TRBD2 (6 bases). The V gene's germline CDR1 is KGHSH and CDR2 LQKENI. With 0 bases removed from V and 7 bases from J, the gap between germline ends came to 11 bases. The CDR3 sequence is 14 residues long. CDR3 sequence: CASSPPGSGNTQYF. The CDR3 region has the DNA TGTGCCAGCTCACCACCGGGTAGCGGAAATACGCAGTATTTT.

This chain joins TRBV6-5 and TRBJ1-1; D not resolved. V was shortened by 4 bases and J by 8 bases, with 11 bases between the two germline ends. This CDR3 region has 12 residues. The germline CDR1 and CDR2 sequences are MNHEY and SVGAGI. CDR3 in DNA: TGTGCCAGCAGTTCCCAGACCCTAGAAGCTTTCTTT. The encoded protein is CASSSQTLEAFF.

This chain links TRBV28 with TRBJ1-5; TRBD1 agrees at 8 bases. CDR1 and CDR2 from the germline V gene are MDHEN and SYDVKM. CDR3 length: 16 amino acids. After removal of 5 bases from V and 7 bases from J, the junction contained 13 bases not matched to a gene. The CDR3 coding sequence is TGTGCCAGCAGTCCGCTCAGGACAGGGAAGGGGCAGCCCCAGCATTTT. This encodes CASSPLRTGKGQPQHF.

CDR3 DNA: TGTGCCAGCAGTGAAAACAGGGGGCATCAGCCCCAGCATTTT. Translation: CASSENRGHQPQHF. V gene TRBV6-1 combines with J gene TRBJ1-5, with 9 bases fitting TRBD1. This CDR3 comprises 14 residues. J gave up 5 bases and V 2 bases, and 1 base lay outside the gene matches. Germline CDR1 and CDR2: MNHNS and SASEGT.

The chain employs TRBV6-6 and TRBJ2-1, with TRBD1 matching 12 bases. The CDR3 contains 15 residues. J gave up 8 bases and V 7 bases, and 9 bases lay outside the gene matches. Looked up from germline, CDR1 is MNHNY and CDR2 is SVGAGI (reference sequence). The CDR3 sequence: CASIPGQGASDEQFF. CDR3 nucleotide sequence: TGTGCCAGCATTCCGGGACAGGGGGCTTCGGATGAGCAGTTCTTC.

The chain joins TRBV5-4 to TRBJ1-2; 7 nucleotides agree with TRBD1. V lost 3 bases, J lost 4 bases, and 12 bases stayed unmatched. CDR3 length: 16 amino acids. CDR1 is SGHNT and CDR2 is YYREEE in the germline V gene (reference sequence). This CDR3 is CASSWDRSTRGYGYTF. The CDR3 bases are TGTGCCAGCAGCTGGGACAGATCAACCCGCGGCTATGGCTACACCTTC.

V and J are TRBV7-2 and TRBJ2-5; the D gene is possibly TRBD1 (6 bases). The DNA end is a closer match to TRBJ2-7, so the J assignment may be wrong. There are 13 residues in the CDR3. The germline V gene encodes CDR1 SGHTA and CDR2 FQGNSA. CDR3 bases: TGTGCCAGCACCCCAACAGGGACCTACGAGCAGTACTTC. Translating it yields CASTPTGTYEQYF.

This rearrangement joins TRBV6-4 to TRBJ2-3; either TRBD1 or TRBD2 may fit D (5 bases each). This CDR3 contains 14 residues. V gave up 4 bases and J gave up 2 bases, with 10 bases separating them. CDR1 is MRHNA, CDR2 SNTAGT, per germline. The CDR3 nucleotides are TGTGCCAGCAGTGTCGGGGCGCACACAGATACGCAGTATTTT. Translation gives CASSVGAHTDTQYF.

The rearrangement links TRBV28 to TRBJ2-5; perhaps TRBD1 as D (6 bases). The ends were cut back, 3 bases at V and 2 bases at J, with 13 bases in the middle. This CDR3 is built from 15 residues. CDR1 and CDR2 from the germline V gene are MDHEN and SYDVKM. DNA of the CDR3: TGTGCCAGCAGTTTTGTGGGGGCCCGGCAAGAGACCCAGTACTTC. Amino acid sequence: CASSFVGARQETQYF.